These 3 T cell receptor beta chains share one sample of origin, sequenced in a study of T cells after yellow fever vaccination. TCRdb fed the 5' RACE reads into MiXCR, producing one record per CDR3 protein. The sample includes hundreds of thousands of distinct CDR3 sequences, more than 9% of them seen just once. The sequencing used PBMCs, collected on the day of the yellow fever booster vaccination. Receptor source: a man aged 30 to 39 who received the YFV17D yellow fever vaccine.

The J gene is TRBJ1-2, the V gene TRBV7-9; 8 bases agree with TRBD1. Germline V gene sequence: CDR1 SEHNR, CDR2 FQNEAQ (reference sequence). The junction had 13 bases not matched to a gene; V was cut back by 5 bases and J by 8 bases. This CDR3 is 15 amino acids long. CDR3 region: CASSINGQGPWGYTF. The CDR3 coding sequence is TGTGCCAGCAGCATAAATGGACAGGGACCGTGGGGCTACACCTTC.

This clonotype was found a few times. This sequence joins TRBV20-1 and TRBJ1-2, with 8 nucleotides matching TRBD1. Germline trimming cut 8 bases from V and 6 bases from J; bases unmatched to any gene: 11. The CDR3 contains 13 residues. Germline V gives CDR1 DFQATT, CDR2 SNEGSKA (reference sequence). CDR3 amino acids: CSSSHTGGDGYTF. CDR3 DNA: TGCAGTTCAAGTCATACAGGGGGTGATGGCTACACCTTC.

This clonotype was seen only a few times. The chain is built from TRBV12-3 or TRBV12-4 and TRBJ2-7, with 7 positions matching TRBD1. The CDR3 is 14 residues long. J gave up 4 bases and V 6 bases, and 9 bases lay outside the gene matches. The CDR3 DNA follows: TGTGCCAGCAGGACAGGGTTGGGAGTATACGAGCAGTACTTC. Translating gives CASRTGLGVYEQYF.